This record covers a single T cell receptor (beta chain). The sample is drawn from a study of blood T cell repertoires in COVID-19. Generated by immunoSEQ multiplex PCR, the TCRdb table keeps only in-frame clones and is missing some. The data contain about 230,000 clones, around 80% of them singletons. This TCR was recovered from a woman aged 80 or older with active or convalescent COVID-19. The sample consisted of peripheral blood.

The CDR3 DNA follows: TGTGCCAGCAGCTTCACAGGGGGCAGCTATGGCTACACCTTC. Its translation is CASSFTGGSYGYTF. This chain joins TRBV9 and TRBJ1-2; 9 bases match TRBD1. V was pared by 4 bases and J by 4 bases, with 5 bases of the junction left unmatched. The CDR3 extends over 14 amino acids. Germline assignment: CDR1 SGDLS and CDR2 YYNGEE.